This TCR beta chain was identified during a study of blood T cell repertoires in COVID-19. As for the study in general: The United States, Italy and Spain supplied acute and convalescent COVID-19 samples.

Cohort assignment relied on participant-reported clinical history. Recovery meant two consecutive negative NP/OP PCR tests, professional clearance, or resolved symptoms. Study processing details: Amplification of reference gene primers provided the estimated nucleated cell counts. Assay: immunoSEQ multiplex PCR; the TCRdb copy retains only in-frame clones and omits some. The V and J calls and clone size come from that table; D and trimming were worked out from the DNA. This table holds a few hundred thousand clones, roughly 90% found once. Germline values: CDR1 GTSNPN, CDR2 SVGIG (reference sequence). Trimming took 0 bases from V and 8 from J, leaving 16 bases between them. The CDR3 sequence is 14 residues long.

The V gene is TRBV30, the J gene TRBJ1-1; D is unresolved. The origin of this receptor is a woman aged 30 to 39 who had recovered from COVID-19. The sequenced material came from PBMCs or T cells enriched from blood (not recorded which). The CDR3 loop reads CAWSVTISGSEAFF. CDR3 coding DNA: TGTGCCTGGAGTGTCACAATCTCGGGGAGCGAAGCTTTCTTT.